The 6 T cell receptor beta chains below come from one sample, sequenced in a study of blood T cell repertoires in COVID-19. TCRdb's copy holds only in-frame clones and misses some; the assay was immunoSEQ multiplex PCR. The data show over 250,000 clones, 75% to 90% seen once. Sequenced material: peripheral blood. These receptors originate from a woman between 50 and 59 years old with COVID-19, enrolled during active disease.

The CDR3 spells CASSENTGQRNTIYF. The CDR3 bases are TGTGCCAGCAGTGAGAACACGGGACAGAGGAACACCATATATTTT. This chain connects TRBV6-1 to TRBJ1-3; 7 bases fit TRBD1. This CDR3 is 15 amino acids long. V shed 3 bases and J 7 bases; nucleotides not matched to a gene: 9. CDR1 and CDR2 from the germline V gene are MNHNS and SASEGT.

The chain is built from TRBV9 and TRBJ2-3, with D unresolved. The CDR3 spans 12 residues. Germline assignment: CDR1 SGDLS and CDR2 YYNGEE. Trimming took 0 bases from V and 3 from J, leaving 2 bases between them. The CDR3 region has the DNA TGTGCCAGCAGCGTAGCGACAGATACGCAGTATTTT. It is translated as CASSVATDTQYF.

The gene calls are TRBV6-5 and TRBJ2-7, with TRBD1 identical over 7 bases. This CDR3 region has 15 residues. Looked up from germline, CDR1 is MNHEY and CDR2 is SVGAGI. J lost 6 bases, V lost 5 bases, and 13 bases had no gene match. The CDR3: CASSRLDRNYREQYF. The CDR3 DNA sequence: TGTGCCAGCAGTCGCCTGGACAGGAATTATCGCGAGCAGTACTTC.

The chain is built from TRBV11-3 and TRBJ2-2, with 9 bases fitting TRBD2. Germline loops: CDR1 SGHNT, CDR2 YENEEA. J lost 3 bases, V lost 5 bases, and 4 bases had no gene match. The CDR3 is 15 amino acids. The DNA of the CDR3 is TGTGCCAGCAGCCCAGCGGGAGGTCACACCGGGGAGCTGTTTTTT. Translated: CASSPAGGHTGELFF.

This clone occurred once. V usage is TRBV3-1 (or the pseudogene TRBV3-2) and J usage is TRBJ2-7; 10 bases are shared with TRBD2. Per the germline V gene, CDR1 is LGHDT and CDR2 is YNNKEL (reference sequence). The CDR3 loop spans 14 amino acids. The V segment lost 4 bases and the J segment 3 bases; nucleotides outside the gene matches: 3. CDR3 sequence reads: CASSLGLASYEQYF. CDR3 nucleotides: TGTGCCAGCAGCCTGGGACTAGCGAGCTACGAGCAGTACTTC.

This clone was picked up one time. The chain is built from TRBV19 and TRBJ1-5, with 10 bases matching TRBD1. Germline V gene sequence: CDR1 LNHDA, CDR2 SQIVND (reference sequence). The CDR3 runs 16 residues. V was pared by 5 bases and J by 6 bases, with 10 bases of the junction left unmatched. CDR3 DNA sequence: TGTGCCAGTAGTGAATTAGACAGGGGGCCATTTCAGCCCCAGCATTTT. Encoded protein: CASSELDRGPFQPQHF.